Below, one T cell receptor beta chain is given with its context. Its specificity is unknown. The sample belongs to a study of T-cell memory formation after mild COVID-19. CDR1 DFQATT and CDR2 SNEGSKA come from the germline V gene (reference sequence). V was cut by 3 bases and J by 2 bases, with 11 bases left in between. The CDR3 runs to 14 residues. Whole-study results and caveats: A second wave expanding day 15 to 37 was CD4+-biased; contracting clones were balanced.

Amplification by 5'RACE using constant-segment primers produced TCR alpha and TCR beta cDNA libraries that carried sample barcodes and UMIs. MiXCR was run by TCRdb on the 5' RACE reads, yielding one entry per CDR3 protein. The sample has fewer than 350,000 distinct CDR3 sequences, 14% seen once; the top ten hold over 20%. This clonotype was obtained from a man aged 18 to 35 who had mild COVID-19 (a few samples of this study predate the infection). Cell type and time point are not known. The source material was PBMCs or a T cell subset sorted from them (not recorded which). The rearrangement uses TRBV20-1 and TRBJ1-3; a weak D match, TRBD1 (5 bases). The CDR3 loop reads CSASIRDTGNTIYF. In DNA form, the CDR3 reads TGCAGTGCTAGTATCAGGGATACTGGAAACACCATATATTTT.